The 9 T cell receptor beta chains below come from one sample, sequenced in a study of identical twins. TCRdb re-derived calls from the 5' RACE reads in MiXCR, one entry per CDR3 protein. The sample shows nearly 900,000 distinct CDR3 sequences, 12% of them seen only once. The same specimen was also included in a second study, on yellow fever vaccine responses in identical twins.

The sample was PBMCs. These receptors were obtained from a woman younger than 30 in good health.

Of note for this clonotype: Since no conserved phenylalanine or tryptophan closes the CDR3, a read error is the likely cause. V gene TRBV6-6 combines with J gene TRBJ2-7, with D unclear. The V end lost 0 bases, the J end lost 3 bases, and 6 bases lay between the germline ends. CDR1 and CDR2 (germline): MNHNY, SVGAGI (reference sequence). This CDR3 is built from 13 residues. DNA for the CDR3: TGTGCCAGCAGTTACTCCCACGGCTACGAGCAGTACATC. Residues: CASSYSHGYEQYI.

V and J are TRBV28 and TRBJ1-2, with TRBD1 as a possible D gene (6 bases). CDR3 length equals 14 residues. The germline V gene encodes CDR1 MDHEN and CDR2 SYDVKM. V gave up 10 bases and J gave up 4 bases, with 19 bases separating them. CDR3 sequence reads: CATGNQGTPYGYTF. CDR3 DNA sequence: TGTGCCACAGGGAACCAAGGGACACCCTATGGCTACACCTTC.

This clonotype has a handful of counts. The CDR3 DNA is TGCAGTGCGGAAAAGACTAGCGGGAGTCTCGAGCAGTACTTC. This translates into CSAEKTSGSLEQYF. This chain joins TRBV20-1 and TRBJ2-7; 12 bases are shared with TRBD2. Germline CDR1 is DFQATT and CDR2 is SNEGSKA (reference sequence). V was clipped by 6 bases and J by 6 bases; unmatched bases: 9. This CDR3 has 14 residues.

The genes are TRBV5-1 and TRBJ2-6, with 8 positions matching TRBD1. The J segment lost 4 bases and the V segment lost 1 base, leaving 7 bases of the junction unmatched. Germline assignment: CDR1 SGHRS and CDR2 YFSETQ. The CDR3 has 17 residues. The CDR3 DNA reads as TGCGCCAGCAGCTTGTCGTCAGGGGGCTCCGGGGCCAACGTCCTGACTTTC. It translates to CASSLSSGGSGANVLTF.

This rearrangement joins TRBV4-1 to TRBJ2-1, with 7 bases that match TRBD2. V lost 0 bases to trimming and J lost 5 bases; unmatched junction nucleotides: 7. CDR1 is MGHRA, CDR2 YSYEKL, per germline. This CDR3 has 16 residues. In DNA form, the CDR3 reads TGCGCCAGCAGCCAAGATTGGCCTAGCGGAAACAATGAGCAGTTCTTC. Its protein is CASSQDWPSGNNEQFF.

The rearrangement joins TRBV7-2 to TRBJ2-2; tentatively, D is TRBD2 (5 bases). V lost 7 bases, J lost 10 bases, and 16 bases lay in between. The CDR3 loop spans 13 amino acids. Germline lookup yields CDR1 SGHTA and CDR2 FQGNSA. CDR3 DNA sequence: TGTGCCAGCACCAACACCGGGGTAGTGGAGCTGTTTTTT. This sequence encodes CASTNTGVVELFF.

The rearrangement links TRBV28 to TRBJ2-7, with 13 bases matching TRBD2. Losses at the gene ends were 4 bases for V and 3 bases for J; bases not matched to a gene: 6. The CDR3 covers 16 residues. Germline V lookup: CDR1 MDHEN, CDR2 SYDVKM. In nucleotides, the CDR3 is TGTGCCAGCAGTTCCGGACTAGCGGGGGTAATCTACGAGCAGTACGTC. Translating gives CASSSGLAGVIYEQYV.

This clonotype was recorded many times. V is TRBV7-3 and J is TRBJ2-3; no clear D. There are 14 residues in the CDR3. Trimming removed 5 bases from V and 2 bases from J, with 11 bases in between. CDR1 and CDR2 (germline): SGHTA, FQGTGA. The CDR3 is CASSVGSFTDTQYF. The CDR3 bases are TGTGCCAGCAGCGTGGGGTCCTTCACAGATACGCAGTATTTT.

The CDR3 is CASTLDTNTGELFF. Here the CDR3 DNA reads TGTGCCAGCACTCTAGACACGAACACCGGGGAGCTGTTTTTT. The J gene is TRBJ2-2, the V gene TRBV6-4; D ambiguous. Between the trimmed V and J ends, which lost 7 bases and 0 bases, there was a span of 9 bases. Germline V lookup: CDR1 MRHNA, CDR2 SNTAGT. The CDR3 runs to 14 residues.